This T cell receptor beta chain derives from a study of T cells after yellow fever vaccination. TCRdb called the 5' RACE reads again in MiXCR, with one record for every CDR3 protein. Seen here are about 220,000 distinct CDR3 sequences, less than 3.5% observed once, and the top ten hold 3.2%. This clonotype has more than one count but fewer than ten. The CDR3 runs to 13 residues. V was shortened by 5 bases and J by 3 bases, with 11 bases between the two germline ends. Germline values: CDR1 SGHTA, CDR2 FQGTGA. This material consisted of CD4+ T cells sorted from PBMCs, taken 10 days after the yellow fever booster vaccination. J is TRBJ2-7 and V is TRBV7-3; TRBD1 is a possible D gene (6 bases). The TCR sequence derives from a man in his late teens or twenties who received the YFV17D yellow fever vaccine. The CDR3 region has the DNA TGTGCCAGCAGCCCGAAACAGGGCTACGAGCAGTACTTC. This codes for CASSPKQGYEQYF.